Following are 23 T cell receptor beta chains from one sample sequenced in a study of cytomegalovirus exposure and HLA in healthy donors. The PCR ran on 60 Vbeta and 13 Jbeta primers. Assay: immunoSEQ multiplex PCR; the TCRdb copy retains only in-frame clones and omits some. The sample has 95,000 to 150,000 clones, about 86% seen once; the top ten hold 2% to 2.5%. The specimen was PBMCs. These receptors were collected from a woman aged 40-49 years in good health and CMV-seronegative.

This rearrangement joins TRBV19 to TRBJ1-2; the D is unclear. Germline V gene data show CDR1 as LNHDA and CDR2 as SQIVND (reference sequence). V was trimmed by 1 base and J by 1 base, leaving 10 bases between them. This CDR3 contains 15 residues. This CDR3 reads CASSIGGPYNYGYTF. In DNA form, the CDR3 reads TGTGCCAGTAGTATAGGAGGTCCCTATAACTATGGCTACACCTTC.

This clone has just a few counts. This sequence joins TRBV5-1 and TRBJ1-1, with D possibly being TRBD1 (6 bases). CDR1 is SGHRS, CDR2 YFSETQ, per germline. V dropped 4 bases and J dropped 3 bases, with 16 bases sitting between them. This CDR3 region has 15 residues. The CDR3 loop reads CASSTNVGGDTEAFF. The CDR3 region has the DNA TGCGCCAGCAGCACCAACGTAGGGGGAGACACTGAAGCTTTCTTT.

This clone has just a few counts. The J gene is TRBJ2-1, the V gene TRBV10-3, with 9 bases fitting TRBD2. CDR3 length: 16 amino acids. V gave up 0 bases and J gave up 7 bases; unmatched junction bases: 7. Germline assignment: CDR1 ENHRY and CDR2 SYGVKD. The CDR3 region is CAISESERGDSNEQFF. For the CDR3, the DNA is TGTGCCATCAGTGAGTCGGAGCGGGGGGATAGTAATGAGCAGTTCTTC.

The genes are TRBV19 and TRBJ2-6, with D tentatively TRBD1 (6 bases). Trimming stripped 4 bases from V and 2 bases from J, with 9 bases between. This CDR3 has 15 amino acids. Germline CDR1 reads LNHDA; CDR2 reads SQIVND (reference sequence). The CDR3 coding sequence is TGTGCCAGTAGTAAGCCAGGGGCTGGGGCCAACGTCCTGACTTTC. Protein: CASSKPGAGANVLTF.

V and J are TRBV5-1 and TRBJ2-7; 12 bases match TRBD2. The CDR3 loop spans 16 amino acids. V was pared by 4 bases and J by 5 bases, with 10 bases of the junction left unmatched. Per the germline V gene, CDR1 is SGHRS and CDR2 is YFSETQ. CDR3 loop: CASSPLGASGGDEQYF. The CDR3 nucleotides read TGCGCCAGCAGCCCCCTCGGGGCTAGCGGGGGGGACGAGCAGTACTTC.

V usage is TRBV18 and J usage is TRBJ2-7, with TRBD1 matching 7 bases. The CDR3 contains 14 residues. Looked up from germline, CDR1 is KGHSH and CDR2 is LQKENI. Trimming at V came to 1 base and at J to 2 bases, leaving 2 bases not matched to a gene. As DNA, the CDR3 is TGTGCCAGCTCACCACACCAGGGGGCCTACGAGCAGTACTTC. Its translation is CASSPHQGAYEQYF. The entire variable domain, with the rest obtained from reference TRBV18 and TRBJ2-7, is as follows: NAGVMQNPRHLVRRRGQEARLRCSPMKGHSHVYWYRQLPEEGLKFMVYLQKENIIDESGMPKERFSAEFPKEGPSILRIQQVVRGDSAAYFCASSPHQGAYEQYFGPGTRLTVT.

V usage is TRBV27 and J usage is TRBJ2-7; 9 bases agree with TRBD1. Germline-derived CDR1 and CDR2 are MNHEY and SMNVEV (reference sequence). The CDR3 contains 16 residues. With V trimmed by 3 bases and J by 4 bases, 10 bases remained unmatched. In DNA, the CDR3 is TGTGCCAGCAGTTTTGCTATCGGGACAGGGTATTACGAGCAGTACTTC. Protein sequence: CASSFAIGTGYYEQYF.

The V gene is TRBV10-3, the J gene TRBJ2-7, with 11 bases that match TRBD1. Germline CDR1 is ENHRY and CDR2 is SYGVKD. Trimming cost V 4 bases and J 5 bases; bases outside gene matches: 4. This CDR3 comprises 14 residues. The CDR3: CAISGGQGVHEQYF. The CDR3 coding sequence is TGTGCCATCAGTGGGGGACAGGGGGTCCACGAGCAGTACTTC.

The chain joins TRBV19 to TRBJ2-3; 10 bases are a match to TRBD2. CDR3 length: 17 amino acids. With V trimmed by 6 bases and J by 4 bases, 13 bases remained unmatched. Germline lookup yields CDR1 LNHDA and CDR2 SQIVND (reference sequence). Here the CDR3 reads CASRVDVQREGPDTQYF. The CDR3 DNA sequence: TGTGCCAGTAGAGTGGATGTACAGCGGGAGGGCCCAGATACGCAGTATTTT.

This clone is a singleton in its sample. CDR3 bases: TGTGCCAGCAGCTCCCTCGCCGGGTGGAACACTGAAGCTTTCTTT. Its protein is CASSSLAGWNTEAFF. The rearrangement uses TRBV7-9 and TRBJ1-1; D gene uncertain. V was pared by 4 bases and J by 1 base, with 13 bases between. Germline loops: CDR1 SEHNR, CDR2 FQNEAQ (reference sequence). The CDR3 totals 15 residues.

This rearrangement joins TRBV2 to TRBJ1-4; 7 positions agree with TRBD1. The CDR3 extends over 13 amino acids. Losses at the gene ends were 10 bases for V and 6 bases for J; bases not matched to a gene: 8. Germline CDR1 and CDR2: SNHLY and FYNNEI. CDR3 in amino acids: CAKQTGRDEKLFF. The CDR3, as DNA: TGTGCCAAACAGACAGGGCGCGATGAAAAACTGTTTTTT.

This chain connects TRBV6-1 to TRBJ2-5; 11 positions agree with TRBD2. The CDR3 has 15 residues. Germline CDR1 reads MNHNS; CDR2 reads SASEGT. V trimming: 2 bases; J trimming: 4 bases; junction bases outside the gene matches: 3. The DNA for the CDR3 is TGTGCCAGCAGTGAATTTAGCGGGGGGGCAGAGACCCAGTACTTC. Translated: CASSEFSGGAETQYF.

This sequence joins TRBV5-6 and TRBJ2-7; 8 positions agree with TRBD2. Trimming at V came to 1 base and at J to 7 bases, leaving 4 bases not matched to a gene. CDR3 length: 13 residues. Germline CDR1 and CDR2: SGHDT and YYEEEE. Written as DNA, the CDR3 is TGTGCCAGCAGCTTGTCGGGAGGGTGGGAGCAGTACTTC. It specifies CASSLSGGWEQYF.

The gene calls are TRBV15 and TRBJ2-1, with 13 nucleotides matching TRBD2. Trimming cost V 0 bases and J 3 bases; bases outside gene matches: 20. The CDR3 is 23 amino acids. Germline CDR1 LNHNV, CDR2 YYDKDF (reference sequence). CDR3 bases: TGTGCCACCAGCAGAGATTTAGAAACTCCGGGACTAGCGGGGACTAAACACTACAATGAGCAGTTCTTC. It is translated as CATSRDLETPGLAGTKHYNEQFF. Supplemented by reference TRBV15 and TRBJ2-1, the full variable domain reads DAMVIQNPRYQVTQFGKPVTLSCSQTLNHNVMYWYQQKSSQAPKLLFHYYDKDFNNEADTPDNFQSRRPNTSFCFLDIRSPGLGDTAMYLCATSRDLETPGLAGTKHYNEQFFGPGTRLTVL.

The CDR3 DNA follows: TGTGCCAGTAGTATAGTTGGGGACAGGTCGAACACTGAAGCTTTCTTT. Encoded protein: CASSIVGDRSNTEAFF. V is TRBV19 and J is TRBJ1-1; 8 nucleotides line up with TRBD1. V was clipped by 1 base and J by 1 base; unmatched bases: 5. From germline, CDR1 is LNHDA and CDR2 SQIVND (reference sequence). The CDR3 loop spans 16 amino acids.

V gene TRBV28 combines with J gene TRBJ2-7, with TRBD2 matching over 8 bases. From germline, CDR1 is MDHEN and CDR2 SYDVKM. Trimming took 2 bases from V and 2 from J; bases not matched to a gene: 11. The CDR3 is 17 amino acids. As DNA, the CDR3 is TGTGCCAGCAGTTTAACCAGCGGGAGAACCCGACCCTACGAGCAGTACTTC. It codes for CASSLTSGRTRPYEQYF.

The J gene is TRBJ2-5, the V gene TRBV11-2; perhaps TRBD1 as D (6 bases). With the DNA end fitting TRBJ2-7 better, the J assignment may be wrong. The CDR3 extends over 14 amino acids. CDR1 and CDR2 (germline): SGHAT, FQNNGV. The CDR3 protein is CASSSVQGHGEQYF. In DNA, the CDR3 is TGTGCCAGCAGCTCAGTGCAGGGACATGGCGAGCAGTACTTC.

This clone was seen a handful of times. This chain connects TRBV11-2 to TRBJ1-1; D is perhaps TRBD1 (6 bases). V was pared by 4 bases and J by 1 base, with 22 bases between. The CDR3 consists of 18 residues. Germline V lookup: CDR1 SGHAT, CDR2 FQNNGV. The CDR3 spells CASSSGLGAPDQNTEAFF. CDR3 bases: TGTGCCAGCAGCTCCGGCTTGGGGGCGCCAGACCAGAACACTGAAGCTTTCTTT.

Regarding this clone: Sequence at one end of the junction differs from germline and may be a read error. The CDR3, as DNA: TGTGCCAGCAGTTTGGACCCCCAGTTGGCTCAGCCCCAGCATTTT. This gives the protein CASSLDPQLAQPQHF. V is TRBV5-8 and J is TRBJ1-5; no definite D call. The CDR3 runs to 15 residues. Germline V gene sequence: CDR1 SGHTS, CDR2 YDEGEE.

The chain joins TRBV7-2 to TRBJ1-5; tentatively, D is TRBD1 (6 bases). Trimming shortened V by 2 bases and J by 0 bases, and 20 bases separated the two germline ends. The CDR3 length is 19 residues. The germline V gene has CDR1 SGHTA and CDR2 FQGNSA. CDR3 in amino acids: CASSLYGAGAAYSNQPQHF. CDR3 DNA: TGTGCCAGCAGCTTATATGGGGCAGGGGCAGCTTATAGCAATCAGCCCCAGCATTTT. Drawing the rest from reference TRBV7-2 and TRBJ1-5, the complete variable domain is GAGVSQSPSNKVTEKGKDVELRCDPISGHTALYWYRQSLGQGLEFLIYFQGNSAPDKSGLPSDRFSAERTGGSVSTLTIQRTQQEDSAVYLCASSLYGAGAAYSNQPQHFGDGTRLSIL.

The CDR3: CASSLGFPAVNEQFF. DNA of the CDR3: TGTGCCAGCAGCTTGGGGTTCCCGGCGGTCAATGAGCAGTTCTTC. The rearrangement uses TRBV5-6 and TRBJ2-1, with no clear D. The length of the CDR3 is 15 residues. V shed 0 bases and J shed 6 bases, with 13 bases lying between them. The germline gives CDR1 SGHDT, CDR2 YYEEEE.

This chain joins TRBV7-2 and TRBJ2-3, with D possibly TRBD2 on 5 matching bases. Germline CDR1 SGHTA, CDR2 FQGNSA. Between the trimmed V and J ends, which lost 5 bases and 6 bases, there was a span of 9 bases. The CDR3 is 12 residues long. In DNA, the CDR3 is TGTGCCAGCAGCCTCCAGCGGGATACGCAGTATTTT. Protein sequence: CASSLQRDTQYF.

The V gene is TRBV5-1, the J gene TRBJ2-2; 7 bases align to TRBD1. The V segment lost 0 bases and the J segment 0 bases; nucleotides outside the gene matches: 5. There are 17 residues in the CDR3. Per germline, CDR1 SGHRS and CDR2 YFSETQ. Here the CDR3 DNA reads TGCGCCAGCAGCTTGGGGGCCGGGACAGCGAACACCGGGGAGCTGTTTTTT. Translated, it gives CASSLGAGTANTGELFF.